These 25 T cell receptor beta chains originate from one sample sequenced in a study of T cell repertoires in cytomegalovirus infection. Using its own MiXCR run on the reads, TCRdb lists one record per CDR3 protein. The sample has fewer than 350,000 distinct CDR3 sequences, 25% to 30% seen once; the top ten hold 20%. Their antigens are not known. The sequencing used cultured PBMCs, collected from culture after CMV antigen stimulation. The receptors were gathered from a human donor in good health (CMV status not recorded). Some clones in this sample may be carry-over from other donors' samples.

There are many counts of this clonotype. The rearrangement uses TRBV7-9 and TRBJ1-2, with D possibly TRBD1 on 6 matching bases. The CDR3 runs to 16 residues. The V gene lost 5 bases and the J gene lost 5 bases, with 21 bases spanning the gap. CDR1 and CDR2 (germline): SEHNR, FQNEAQ (reference sequence). In DNA, the CDR3 is TGTGCCAGCAGCCCGAAAGGGAACTCACAGGGATATGGCTACACCTTC. The encoded protein is CASSPKGNSQGYGYTF. The full variable domain, its missing parts supplied by reference TRBV7-9 and TRBJ1-2, is DTGVSQNPRHKITKRGQNVTFRCDPISEHNRLYWYRQTLGQGPEFLTYFQNEAQLEKSRLLSDRFSAERPKGSFSTLEIQRTEQGDSAMYLCASSPKGNSQGYGYTFGSGTRLTVV.

V and J are TRBV7-9 and TRBJ1-3; TRBD1 is a possible D gene (5 bases). Germline CDR1 reads SEHNR; CDR2 reads FQNEAQ (reference sequence). This CDR3 contains 17 residues. The V and J ends lost 6 bases and 0 bases respectively, with 18 bases between them. CDR3: CASRYPRDGFSGNTIYF. The DNA of the CDR3 is TGTGCCAGCAGGTACCCCCGGGACGGATTCTCTGGAAACACCATATATTTT.

This chain uses TRBV6-1 with TRBJ2-1; D is unclear. Germline values: CDR1 MNHNS, CDR2 SASEGT. This CDR3 is built from 17 residues. The ends were cut back, 7 bases at V and 4 bases at J, with 23 bases in the middle. CDR3 coding DNA: TGTGCCAGCACCCAAAGGCAAGGGCCGTTCCCATACAATGAGCAGTTCTTC. This sequence encodes CASTQRQGPFPYNEQFF.

The DNA of the CDR3 is TGTGCCAGCAGTGCAGGAGTAGCGGGAAATTCACCCCTCCACTTT. Encoded protein: CASSAGVAGNSPLHF. The V gene is TRBV25-1, the J gene TRBJ1-6; D remains ambiguous. Looked up from germline, CDR1 is MGHDK and CDR2 is SYGVNS. This CDR3 is 15 amino acids long. V gave up 4 bases and J gave up 7 bases, with 14 bases separating them.

This clonotype was seen at least ten times. The rearrangement uses TRBV7-8 and TRBJ2-1; 14 nucleotides match TRBD2. Germline CDR1 SGHVS, CDR2 FQNEAQ. The trim removed 4 bases at V and 15 bases at J, leaving 8 bases unmatched. This CDR3 has 14 residues. In DNA, the CDR3 is TGTGCCAGCAGCTCTTCGACTAGCGGGAGGGGGGCGTTCTTC. Translation: CASSSSTSGRGAFF.

The rearrangement uses TRBV7-8 and TRBJ2-1, with D possibly TRBD1 on 6 matching bases. V lost 1 base to trimming and J lost 7 bases, with 8 bases between them. Germline-derived CDR1 and CDR2 are SGHVS and FQNEAQ. This CDR3 comprises 13 residues. The CDR3 sequence: CASSLGQANEQFF. The CDR3 DNA is TGTGCCAGCAGCTTAGGACAGGCGAATGAGCAGTTCTTC.

The chain joins TRBV6-2 or TRBV6-3 to TRBJ1-5; no clear D gene. CDR3 size: 13 residues. The germline V and J ends were trimmed by 0 bases and 11 bases, with 11 bases remaining between them. Germline V gene data show CDR1 as MNHEY and CDR2 as SVGEGT. CDR3 nucleotide sequence: TGTGCCAGCAGTTACTCGACCCCCCCGACCCAGCATTTT. Its protein is CASSYSTPPTQHF.

The rearrangement uses TRBV7-9 and TRBJ2-4, with D perhaps matching TRBD1 or TRBD2 (5 bases each). This CDR3 has 15 residues. V was clipped by 5 bases and J by 8 bases, with 19 bases between them. Germline CDR1 is SEHNR and CDR2 is FQNEAQ (reference sequence). The CDR3 DNA reads as TGTGCCAGCAGCCAAAGCTGGGACCGACGTTACATTCAGTACTTC. It codes for CASSQSWDRRYIQYF.

This clonotype was observed a few times. The CDR3: CASSQGQVPDTQYF. The CDR3 DNA follows: TGCGCCAGCAGCCAAGGACAGGTCCCAGATACGCAGTATTTT. The chain employs TRBV4-1 and TRBJ2-3; D may be TRBD1 (6 bases). Germline values: CDR1 MGHRA, CDR2 YSYEKL. V was pared by 1 base and J by 4 bases, with 9 bases between. This CDR3 is 14 amino acids long.

This clonotype has a handful of counts. As DNA, the CDR3 is TGCGCCAGCAGCTTACAGGGACTCGACACTGAAGCTTTCTTT. Its translation: CASSLQGLDTEAFF. The chain couples TRBV5-1 to TRBJ1-1; perhaps TRBD1 as D (6 bases). The CDR3 runs to 14 residues. Germline V gene data show CDR1 as SGHRS and CDR2 as YFSETQ. V was clipped by 2 bases and J by 3 bases, with 11 bases between them.

J is TRBJ2-1 and V is TRBV24-1; 8 bases are a match to TRBD2. In germline, CDR1 is KGHDR, CDR2 SFDVKD. The CDR3 length is 16 residues. J lost 3 bases, V lost 3 bases, and 6 bases had no gene match. CDR3 region: CATSDRSGGGYNEQFF. The CDR3 nucleotides read TGTGCCACCAGTGATAGGTCCGGGGGGGGCTACAATGAGCAGTTCTTC.

The CDR3 region is CASQLGYTDTQYF. CDR3 nucleotide sequence: TGTGCCAGCCAACTAGGGTACACAGATACGCAGTATTTT. This chain joins TRBV28 and TRBJ2-3, with a tentative D call TRBD2 (5 bases). Per germline, CDR1 MDHEN and CDR2 SYDVKM. The CDR3 consists of 13 residues. Trimming removed 8 bases at V and 2 bases at J, with 11 bases between.

This clonotype showed up just a few times. The J gene is TRBJ1-2, the V gene TRBV29-1; D perhaps matches TRBD1 (6 bases). Germline values: CDR1 SQVTM, CDR2 ANQGSEA. This CDR3 spans 15 amino acids. Trimming left V 5 bases short and J 4 bases short, with 20 bases between. CDR3 loop: CSVPRGEQAGYGYTF. The DNA of the CDR3 is TGCAGCGTTCCAAGGGGGGAACAGGCGGGCTATGGCTACACCTTC. Looking up the rest from reference TRBV29-1 and TRBJ1-2 gives the full variable domain: SAVISQKPSRDICQRGTSLTIQCQVDSQVTMMFWYRQQPGQSLTLIATANQGSEATYESGFVIDKFPISRPNLTFSTLTVSNMSPEDSSIYLCSVPRGEQAGYGYTFGSGTRLTVV.

Only a few counts were recorded for this clonotype. This chain uses TRBV19 with TRBJ1-1; 7 nucleotides align to TRBD1. With 7 bases clipped from V and 0 bases from J, the junction kept 8 bases outside the gene matches. Germline V CDR1 and CDR2: LNHDA, SQIVND (reference sequence). This CDR3 is built from 15 residues. The CDR3 reads CASTHAQGVNTEAFF. CDR3 DNA: TGTGCCAGTACTCACGCGCAGGGGGTGAACACTGAAGCTTTCTTT.

V is TRBV12-5 and J is TRBJ1-3; 10 positions agree with TRBD1. Trimming took 6 bases from V and 3 from J; bases not matched to a gene: 5. CDR3 length: 15 residues. Germline loops: CDR1 LGHNT, CDR2 FRNRAP. The CDR3 loop is CASGPTGGFGNTIYF. The CDR3 region has the DNA TGTGCTAGTGGCCCGACAGGGGGCTTTGGAAACACCATATATTTT.

This clonotype was picked up a small number of times. This chain joins TRBV11-2 and TRBJ2-1; D gene ambiguous. Germline V gives CDR1 SGHAT, CDR2 FQNNGV. Trimming shortened V by 7 bases and J by 9 bases, and 19 bases separated the two germline ends. This CDR3 comprises 14 residues. Here the CDR3 DNA reads TGTGCCAGCACCCGGACCGCCGTTATTGGTGAGCAGTTCTTC. Residues: CASTRTAVIGEQFF.

Notes on this clonotype: One junction end disagrees with the germline gene, perhaps due to a read error. The chain employs TRBV4-1 and TRBJ2-7; possibly TRBD1 for D (6 bases). Per germline, CDR1 MGHRA and CDR2 YSYEKL. CDR3 size: 14 residues. The CDR3 DNA follows: TGTGCCAGCAGCCAAGTTGGAGACAGGCGCGAGCAGTACTTC. Its protein product is CASSQVGDRREQYF.

The rearrangement uses TRBV28 and TRBJ1-1, with unresolved D. V was cut by 2 bases and J by 2 bases, with 9 bases left in between. Germline CDR1 MDHEN, CDR2 SYDVKM. This CDR3 spans 14 amino acids. The CDR3 sequence is CASSLEAINTEAFF. CDR3 DNA sequence: TGTGCCAGCAGTTTAGAGGCCATTAACACTGAAGCTTTCTTT.

The genes are TRBV7-9 and TRBJ1-1; perhaps TRBD1 as D (5 bases). Germline V gives CDR1 SEHNR, CDR2 FQNEAQ (reference sequence). The CDR3 runs 13 residues. Trimming stripped 6 bases from V and 5 bases from J, with 13 bases between. CDR3 DNA sequence: TGTGCCAGCAGGTCGCCAGGGCTAACTGAAGCTTTCTTT. Protein: CASRSPGLTEAFF.

There are many counts of this clonotype. The J gene is TRBJ2-5, the V gene TRBV20-1, with 8 bases that match TRBD2. The CDR3 consists of 15 residues. V trimming: 0 bases; J trimming: 2 bases; junction bases outside the gene matches: 5. Germline V gives CDR1 DFQATT, CDR2 SNEGSKA (reference sequence). The CDR3 nucleotides are TGCAGTGCTAGAGACGGGGGGGGCTGGCAAGAGACCCAGTACTTC. Its protein product is CSARDGGGWQETQYF.

In this sample, this clonotype turned up many times. The rearrangement joins TRBV7-3 to TRBJ2-1; TRBD2 might be the D (6 bases). Germline CDR1 reads SGHTA; CDR2 reads FQGTGA. Trimming removed 7 bases from V and 10 bases from J, with 20 bases in between. This CDR3 is 14 amino acids long. Here the CDR3 reads CASTLNAPSGEQFF. The CDR3 DNA reads as TGTGCCAGCACCCTTAACGCGCCGAGCGGGGAGCAGTTCTTC.

Ten or more counts support this clonotype. This chain joins TRBV5-6 and TRBJ1-2; TRBD1 aligns across 10 bases. The V and J ends lost 4 bases and 2 bases, in that order; junction bases with no gene match: 8. The CDR3 totals 16 residues. Germline V gene data show CDR1 as SGHDT and CDR2 as YYEEEE. DNA for the CDR3: TGTGCCAGCAGCCGGGACAGGGGTCGCTACAACTATGGCTACACCTTC. Its protein is CASSRDRGRYNYGYTF.

This clonotype was observed a few times. The gene calls are TRBV7-6 and TRBJ1-2, with 10 bases fitting TRBD1. Germline V lookup: CDR1 SGHVS, CDR2 FNYEAQ. The V and J ends lost 3 bases and 6 bases, in that order; junction bases with no gene match: 4. This CDR3 is built from 14 residues. CDR3 sequence reads: CASSLDRGTHGYTF. The CDR3 DNA reads TGTGCCAGCAGCTTGGACAGGGGGACCCATGGCTACACCTTC.

This clonotype was detected ten times or more. This chain uses TRBV5-6 with TRBJ1-2; no firm D call. The germline V and J ends were trimmed by 2 bases and 5 bases, with 10 bases remaining between them. Germline CDR1 is SGHDT and CDR2 is YYEEEE. The CDR3 runs 13 residues. The CDR3 DNA reads as TGTGCCAGCAGCTTCGGAGAGAATTATGGCTACACCTTC. Encoded protein: CASSFGENYGYTF.

This clonotype was seen a handful of times. The J gene is TRBJ1-5, the V gene TRBV28; perhaps TRBD1 as D (5 bases). CDR1 MDHEN and CDR2 SYDVKM come from the germline V gene. This CDR3 is 14 amino acids long. V lost 5 bases to trimming and J lost 7 bases, with 15 bases between them. The chain's CDR3 is CASSLGTWGQPQHF. CDR3 nucleotide sequence: TGTGCCAGCAGTCTCGGGACCTGGGGACAGCCCCAGCATTTT.